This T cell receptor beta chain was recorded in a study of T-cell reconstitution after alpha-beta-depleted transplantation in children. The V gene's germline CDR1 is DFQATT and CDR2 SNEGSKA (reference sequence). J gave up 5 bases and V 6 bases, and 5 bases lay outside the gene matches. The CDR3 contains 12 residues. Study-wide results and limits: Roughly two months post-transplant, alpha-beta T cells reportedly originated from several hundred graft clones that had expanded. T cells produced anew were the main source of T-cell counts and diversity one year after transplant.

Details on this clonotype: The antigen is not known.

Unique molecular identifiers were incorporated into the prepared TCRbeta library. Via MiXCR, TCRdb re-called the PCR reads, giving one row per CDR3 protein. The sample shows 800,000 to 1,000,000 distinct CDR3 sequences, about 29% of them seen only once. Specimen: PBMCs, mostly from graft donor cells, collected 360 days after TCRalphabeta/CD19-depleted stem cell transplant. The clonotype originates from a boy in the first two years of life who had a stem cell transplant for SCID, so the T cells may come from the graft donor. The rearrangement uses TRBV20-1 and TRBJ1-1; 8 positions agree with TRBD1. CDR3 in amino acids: CSAFRGHTEAFF. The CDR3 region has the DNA TGCAGTGCCTTCAGGGGGCATACTGAAGCTTTCTTT.